One T cell receptor (beta chain) is described in this entry. The data are from a study of PD-L1 blockade in urothelial cancer. V lost 4 bases and J lost 7, with 11 bases in between. This CDR3 is 11 amino acids long. Per germline, CDR1 DFQATT and CDR2 SNEGSKA (reference sequence). Clones were read by immunoSEQ multiplex PCR, and TCRdb kept only the in-frame ones, dropping some. The sample consists of 80,000 to 90,000 clones, about 84% of them appearing once. As to time point: pretreatment peripheral blood. This sample comprised PBMCs, obtained around atezolizumab (anti-PD-L1) treatment. V usage is TRBV20-1 and J usage is TRBJ2-7; weak D call: TRBD2 (6 bases). This clonotype was sampled from a man aged 60 to 69 with urothelial cancer. This CDR3 reads CSANSRGEQYF. CDR3 nucleotide sequence: TGCAGTGCTAATTCCCGGGGGGAGCAGTACTTC.